This TCR beta chain was captured in a study of blood T cell repertoires in COVID-19. For the study at large: T cells, B-cell-depleted T cells, or PBMCs provided the cDNA or gDNA that served as material.

The germline V gene encodes CDR1 KGHSH and CDR2 LQKENI. V was trimmed by 4 bases and J by 9 bases, leaving 12 bases between them. This CDR3 has 12 amino acids. Sequencing used immunoSEQ multiplex PCR; TCRdb keeps in-frame clones, though not all of them. The profile shows approximately 100,000 clones, approximately 80% of them singletons. The chain combines TRBV18 with TRBJ1-1, with a tentative D call TRBD1 (6 bases). The material sequenced was peripheral blood. This clonotype originated in a human donor in a cohort sampled during active COVID-19. The CDR3: CASSLGDIKAFF. The CDR3 DNA reads TGTGCCAGCTCACTAGGGGACATAAAAGCTTTCTTT.